The entry that follows covers one T cell receptor (beta chain) sequence. Its antigen is undetermined. A much more abundant neighbour one base away suggests this may be a read error. The data were taken from a study of regulatory T cells in long-lasting Graves disease. Whole-study context: Antithyroid drug intake by newly diagnosed Graves' patients had lasted under 3 months. Whole-study findings and limits: Peripheral blood, not thyroid tissue, was the sole material studied.

Through Arm-PCR of CDR3 regions and iRepertoire HTBI primers, TCR beta libraries were built. TCRdb re-derived calls from the multiplex PCR reads in MiXCR, one entry per CDR3 protein. Altogether 250,000 or so distinct CDR3 sequences are present, around 20% being singletons, with the ten largest covering approximately 13%. Time point described: newly diagnosed GD, antithyroid drugs for less than 3 months. Extracted PBMC RNA gave rise to the TCR library. This sample comprised peripheral blood mononuclear cells (PBMCs), obtained at new diagnosis, from a patient treated with antithyroid drugs. The sequence came from a female donor with Graves disease.

The CDR3 DNA is TGTGCCAGCAGAAACGACGGGGCAGGTGACTATGGCTACACCTTC. This sequence encodes CASRNDGAGDYGYTF. The chain is built from TRBV6-1 and TRBJ1-2; TRBD1 might be the D (5 bases). There are 15 residues in the CDR3. Looked up from germline, CDR1 is MNHNS and CDR2 is SASEGT. Deletions cut 6 bases from V and 3 bases from J, with 17 bases between.